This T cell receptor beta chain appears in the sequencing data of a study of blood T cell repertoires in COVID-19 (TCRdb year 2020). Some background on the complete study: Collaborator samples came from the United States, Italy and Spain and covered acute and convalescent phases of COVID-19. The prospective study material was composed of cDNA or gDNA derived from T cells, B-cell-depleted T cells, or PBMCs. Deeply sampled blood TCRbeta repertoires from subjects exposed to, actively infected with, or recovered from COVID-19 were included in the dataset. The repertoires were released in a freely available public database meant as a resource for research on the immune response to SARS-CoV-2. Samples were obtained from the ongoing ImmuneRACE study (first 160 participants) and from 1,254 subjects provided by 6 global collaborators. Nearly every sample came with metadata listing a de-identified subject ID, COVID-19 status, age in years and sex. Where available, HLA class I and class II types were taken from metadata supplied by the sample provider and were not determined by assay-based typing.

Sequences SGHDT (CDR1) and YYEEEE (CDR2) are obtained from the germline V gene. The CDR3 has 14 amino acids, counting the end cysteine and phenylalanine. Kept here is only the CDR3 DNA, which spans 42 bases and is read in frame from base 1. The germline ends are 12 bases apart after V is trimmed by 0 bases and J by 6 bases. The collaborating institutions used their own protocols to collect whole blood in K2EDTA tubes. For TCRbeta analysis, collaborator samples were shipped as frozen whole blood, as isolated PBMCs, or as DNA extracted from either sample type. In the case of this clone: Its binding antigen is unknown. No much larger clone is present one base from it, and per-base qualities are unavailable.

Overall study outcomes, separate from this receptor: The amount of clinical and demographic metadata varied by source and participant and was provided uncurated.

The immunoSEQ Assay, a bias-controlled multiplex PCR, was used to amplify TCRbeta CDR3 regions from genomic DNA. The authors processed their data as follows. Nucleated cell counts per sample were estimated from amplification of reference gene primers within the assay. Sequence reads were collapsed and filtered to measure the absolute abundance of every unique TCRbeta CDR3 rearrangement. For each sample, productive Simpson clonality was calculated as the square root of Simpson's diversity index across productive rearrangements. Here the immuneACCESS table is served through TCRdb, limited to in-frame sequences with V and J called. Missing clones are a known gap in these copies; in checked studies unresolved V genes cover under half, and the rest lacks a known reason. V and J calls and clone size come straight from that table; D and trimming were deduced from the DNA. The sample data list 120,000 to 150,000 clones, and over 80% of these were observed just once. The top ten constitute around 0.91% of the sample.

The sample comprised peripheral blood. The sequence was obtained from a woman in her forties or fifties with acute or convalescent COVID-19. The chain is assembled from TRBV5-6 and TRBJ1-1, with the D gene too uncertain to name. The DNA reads TGTGCCAGCAGCTTGGAGCAGGTGGGCGCTGAAGCTTTCTTT. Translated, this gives CASSLEQVGAEAFF.